The 19 T cell receptor beta chains given below trace back to one sample, sequenced in a study of T cells after yellow fever vaccination. TCRdb itself ran the 5' RACE reads through MiXCR, one entry per CDR3 protein. The sample consists of approximately 85,000 distinct CDR3 sequences, 13% of them appearing once. Material: CD8+ T cells not binding an NS4B(214-222) dextramer, sorted from PBMCs, obtained 20 to 25 days after the first yellow fever vaccination. The receptor source for this set is a man aged 18 to 35 who received the YFV17D yellow fever vaccine.

This clonotype has only a few counts. The rearrangement links TRBV27 to TRBJ1-2; a weak D match, TRBD1 (5 bases). Germline-derived CDR1 and CDR2 are MNHEY and SMNVEV (reference sequence). The V end lost 2 bases, the J end lost 4 bases, and 5 bases lay between the germline ends. The CDR3 is 12 residues long. The CDR3 loop is CASSLRGYGYTF. CDR3 in DNA: TGTGCCAGCAGTTTAAGGGGCTATGGCTACACCTTC.

At least ten counts were recorded for this clonotype. This rearrangement joins TRBV10-3 to TRBJ2-5; 7 positions agree with TRBD2. This CDR3 has 15 residues. Germline V lookup: CDR1 ENHRY, CDR2 SYGVKD. J lost 3 bases, V lost 2 bases, and 6 bases had no gene match. CDR3 nucleotides: TGTGCCATCAGTGAGGCTAGCGGATATGAAGAGACCCAGTACTTC. It yields the protein CAISEASGYEETQYF.

The gene calls are TRBV7-9 and TRBJ2-7, with 10 nucleotides matching TRBD1. Germline values: CDR1 SEHNR, CDR2 FQNEAQ (reference sequence). V shed 5 bases, J shed 5 bases, and the junction held 6 bases outside the gene matches. The length of the CDR3 is 14 residues. CDR3 region: CASSQTGGLNEQYF. Here the CDR3 DNA reads TGTGCCAGCAGCCAGACAGGGGGCCTTAACGAGCAGTACTTC.

This clonotype was found a few times. The chain uses TRBV7-6 and TRBJ2-7; weak D call: TRBD1 (5 bases). The V end lost 1 base, the J end lost 0 bases, and 10 bases lay between the germline ends. The CDR3 is 15 residues long. Germline-derived CDR1 and CDR2 are SGHVS and FNYEAQ. CDR3 protein: CASSLEQGSSYEQYF. Written as DNA, the CDR3 is TGTGCCAGCAGCTTAGAGCAGGGAAGCTCCTACGAGCAGTACTTC.

This clonotype showed up just a few times. The rearrangement joins TRBV12-5 to TRBJ1-1; tentatively, D is TRBD1 (5 bases). The germline gives CDR1 LGHNT, CDR2 FRNRAP. This CDR3 contains 12 residues. V lost 5 bases and J 6 bases, leaving 10 bases between the germline ends. This CDR3 reads CASGKVGAEAFF. CDR3 bases: TGTGCTAGTGGTAAAGTAGGGGCTGAAGCTTTCTTT.

A few counts support this clonotype. This sequence joins TRBV6-2 or TRBV6-3 and TRBJ2-7; D could derive from TRBD1 or TRBD2 (5 bases each). Per germline, CDR1 MNHEY and CDR2 SVGEGT. V lost 5 bases to trimming and J lost 1 base, with 24 bases between them. The CDR3 runs to 18 residues. The CDR3 loop is CASSDFINPGRESYEQYF. CDR3 nucleotide sequence: TGTGCCAGCAGTGACTTTATTAATCCGGGACGAGAGTCCTACGAGCAGTACTTC.

The gene calls are TRBV15 and TRBJ2-1, with D tentatively TRBD1 (6 bases). V was shortened by 0 bases and J by 3 bases, with 9 bases between the two germline ends. Germline V gene lookup returns CDR1 LNHNV and CDR2 YYDKDF (reference sequence). This CDR3 contains 15 residues. CDR3 DNA: TGTGCCACCAGCAGAGAGGGGGCGGACTACAATGAGCAGTTCTTC. Encoded protein: CATSREGADYNEQFF. Using reference TRBV15 and TRBJ2-1 for the parts outside the CDR3, the full variable domain is DAMVIQNPRYQVTQFGKPVTLSCSQTLNHNVMYWYQQKSSQAPKLLFHYYDKDFNNEADTPDNFQSRRPNTSFCFLDIRSPGLGDTAMYLCATSREGADYNEQFFGPGTRLTVL.

This clonotype was picked up a small number of times. The rearrangement links TRBV4-1 to TRBJ2-3; D uncertain. The CDR3 is 15 residues long. Germline CDR1 MGHRA, CDR2 YSYEKL. Trimming cost V 4 bases and J 5 bases, with 16 bases left between them. CDR3 sequence (DNA): TGCGCCAGCAGCCTCTCTCAGAGTTTTGGAGATACGCAGTATTTT. Amino acids: CASSLSQSFGDTQYF.

This clonotype has more than one count but fewer than ten. The chain recombines TRBV15 with TRBJ2-5; D is undetermined. Trimming cost V 1 base and J 3 bases, with 6 bases left between them. The CDR3 is 13 amino acids. CDR1 LNHNV and CDR2 YYDKDF come from the germline V gene (reference sequence). CDR3 region: CATSRARKETQYF. The CDR3 DNA is TGTGCCACCAGCAGAGCTAGAAAAGAGACCCAGTACTTC.

In this sample, this clonotype turned up a few times. The chain employs TRBV28 and TRBJ2-2; no clear D gene. The germline V gene has CDR1 MDHEN and CDR2 SYDVKM. The CDR3 is 13 residues long. The V end was cut by 5 bases, the J end by 4 bases, with 8 bases between. The CDR3 sequence: CASSPLGTGELFF. The CDR3 coding sequence is TGTGCCAGCAGTCCCTTGGGCACCGGGGAGCTGTTTTTT.

V and J are TRBV29-1 and TRBJ2-5, with 9 bases matching TRBD1. The CDR3 length is 13 residues. Looked up from germline, CDR1 is SQVTM and CDR2 is ANQGSEA. V trimming: 3 bases; J trimming: 3 bases; junction bases outside the gene matches: 2. This CDR3 reads CSVERTGEETQYF. The CDR3 region has the DNA TGCAGCGTTGAGAGGACAGGGGAAGAGACCCAGTACTTC.

This clonotype came up many times. The genes are TRBV18 and TRBJ2-1, with D perhaps TRBD1 (5 bases). V was cut by 8 bases and J by 6 bases, with 8 bases left in between. Germline loops: CDR1 KGHSH, CDR2 LQKENI. This CDR3 is built from 11 residues. Here the CDR3 reads CASTQGNEQFF. CDR3 sequence (DNA): TGTGCCAGCACCCAGGGCAATGAGCAGTTCTTC. Supplemented by reference TRBV18 and TRBJ2-1, the full variable domain reads NAGVMQNPRHLVRRRGQEARLRCSPMKGHSHVYWYRQLPEEGLKFMVYLQKENIIDESGMPKERFSAEFPKEGPSILRIQQVVRGDSAAYFCASTQGNEQFFGPGTRLTVL.

J is TRBJ2-1 and V is TRBV5-4; D remains unclear. This CDR3 is built from 14 residues. V was pared by 1 base and J by 3 bases, with 8 bases between. Germline CDR1 SGHNT, CDR2 YYREEE (reference sequence). The CDR3: CASSLTFHYNEQFF. The CDR3 nucleotides read TGTGCCAGCAGCTTGACCTTTCACTACAATGAGCAGTTCTTC.

The J gene is TRBJ2-3, the V gene TRBV9, with 8 positions matching TRBD2. V lost 2 bases, J lost 5 bases, and 4 bases stayed unmatched. The germline V gene has CDR1 SGDLS and CDR2 YYNGEE. The CDR3 extends over 14 amino acids. CDR3 sequence: CASSVTGGQDTQYF. The CDR3 nucleotides are TGTGCCAGCAGCGTTACGGGGGGGCAAGATACGCAGTATTTT.

This clonotype was observed a few times. The chain couples TRBV7-6 to TRBJ2-1, with D tentatively TRBD2 (6 bases). From germline, CDR1 is SGHVS and CDR2 FNYEAQ. The CDR3 has 15 amino acids. The V and J ends lost 7 bases and 4 bases respectively, with 17 bases between them. This chain's CDR3 is CASTPEGGEYNEQFF. DNA of the CDR3: TGTGCCAGCACCCCTGAAGGCGGGGAATACAATGAGCAGTTCTTC.

The chain carries TRBV20-1 and TRBJ2-3; the D gene is possibly TRBD2 (7 bases). Trimming stripped 6 bases from V and 5 bases from J, with 15 bases between. Germline V gene sequence: CDR1 DFQATT, CDR2 SNEGSKA (reference sequence). This CDR3 region has 13 residues. The CDR3, as DNA: TGCAGTGCGTGGGGGGGCAACAGAGATACGCAGTATTTT. Residues: CSAWGGNRDTQYF.

This sequence joins TRBV5-1 and TRBJ2-1; the D gene is possibly TRBD2 (5 bases). Germline CDR1 SGHRS, CDR2 YFSETQ. The CDR3 covers 16 residues. Trimming left V 0 bases short and J 8 bases short, with 18 bases between. For the CDR3, the DNA is TGCGCCAGCAGCTTGGACGCAACACTAGTGACCTATGAGCAGTTCTTC. Protein product: CASSLDATLVTYEQFF.

This clonotype was seen a handful of times. V and J are TRBV4-1 and TRBJ2-5; D unclear. CDR3 size: 14 residues. Trimming took 5 bases from V and 4 from J, leaving 14 bases between them. Looked up from germline, CDR1 is MGHRA and CDR2 is YSYEKL. The CDR3 nucleotides read TGCGCCAGCAGCGGCCTCGGGTGGGGAGAGACCCAGTACTTC. Amino acids: CASSGLGWGETQYF.

The V call is TRBV13, the J call TRBJ2-1; maybe TRBD2 (6 bases). The V end lost 0 bases, the J end lost 4 bases, and 7 bases lay between the germline ends. This CDR3 is built from 14 residues. Germline V CDR1 and CDR2: PRHDT, FYEKMQ (reference sequence). Here the CDR3 reads CASSLGEGYNEQFF. The CDR3 region has the DNA TGTGCCAGCAGCTTAGGGGAGGGTTACAATGAGCAGTTCTTC.